These T cell receptor beta chains were read from a single sample in a study of CD8 T cells in ankylosing spondylitis. TCRdb re-analysed the 5' RACE reads in MiXCR, keeping a single row per CDR3 protein. This table has under 150,000 distinct CDR3 sequences, about 13% appearing once. The sample was blood, either unsorted or a sorted T cell fraction (not recorded which). The receptors stem from a female donor with ankylosing spondylitis or in good health (not recorded which). CDR3s include the opening cysteine and the closing phenylalanine or tryptophan. The D gene is left open where the match is weak. Expanded clones are given a class, and other clones once, few, many or no size at all.

cdr3_nt | cdr3_aa | d_call | j_call | v_call | clone_size
TGTGCCACCAGTGATTTTAGGGTAGACGGTCGATCCACCGGGGAGCTGTTTTTT | CATSDFRVDGRSTGELFF | . | TRBJ2-2 | TRBV24-1 | .
TGCGCCAGCAGCTTGGTTGGCAGAAGATTACCCGGAGCGGTGAAAGAGACCCAGTACTTC | CASSLVGRRLPGAVKETQYF | . | TRBJ2-5 | TRBV5-1 | many
TGCAGTGCTCTGTGGGGGCAGAACTATGGCTACACCTTC | CSALWGQNYGYTF | . | TRBJ1-2 | TRBV20-1 | .
TGCAGTGCACGGACTAGCGAGGTGCAGTACTTC | CSARTSEVQYF | TRBD2 | TRBJ2-7 | TRBV20-1 | many
TGTGCCACCCTCCGACTAGCGGGGACCAATGAGCAGTTCTTC | CATLRLAGTNEQFF | TRBD2 | TRBJ2-1 | TRBV12-3/TRBV12-4 | .
TGTGCCAGCAGCCAAGTATCCCCCGGGACTAGCGAAGAGACCCAGTACTTC | CASSQVSPGTSEETQYF | TRBD2 | TRBJ2-5 | TRBV4-2 | few
TGCAGTGCCGCCGACCGGTCCGGCGAGCAGTACTTC | CSAADRSGEQYF | . | TRBJ2-7 | TRBV20-1 | few
TGCGCCAGCAGCTTTGGGGGAAACTCCTACGAGCAGTACTTC | CASSFGGNSYEQYF | . | TRBJ2-7 | TRBV5-1 | .
TGTGCCATCAAGGGACAGGGCCCCTACAATGAGCAGTTCTTC | CAIKGQGPYNEQFF | TRBD1 | TRBJ2-1 | TRBV10-3 | few
TGCGCCAGCAGCCAAGATTGGGACAGGGGCTATGGCTACACCTTC | CASSQDWDRGYGYTF | TRBD1 | TRBJ1-2 | TRBV4-1 | .
TGTGCCAGCAGTTTCGACCTCAGCACAGATACGCAGTATTTT | CASSFDLSTDTQYF | . | TRBJ2-3 | TRBV12-3/TRBV12-4 | many
TGCGCCAGCATTACAGGGAAGGGGAATAATTCACCCCTCCACTTT | CASITGKGNNSPLHF | . | TRBJ1-6 | TRBV14 | few
TGTGCCAGCAGTTACTCGCTAGCGGGGCAGAATGAGCAGTTCTTC | CASSYSLAGQNEQFF | TRBD2 | TRBJ2-1 | TRBV6-5 | .
TGTGCCAGCAGTTTAAACGGCCGCAATCAGCCCCAGCATTTT | CASSLNGRNQPQHF | . | TRBJ1-5 | TRBV27 | many
TGTGCCAGCAGCTGGGCGGACAGACACTACGAGCAGTACTTC | CASSWADRHYEQYF | . | TRBJ2-7 | TRBV3-1 | few
TGTGCCAGCACAGGGTCCCAAAGCTATGGCTACACCTTC | CASTGSQSYGYTF | . | TRBJ1-2 | TRBV18 | many
TGTGCCAGCACGCCCCAGGGAGCCAGTAATTCACCCCTCCACTTT | CASTPQGASNSPLHF | . | TRBJ1-6 | TRBV3-1 | .
TGTGCCAGCAGCCGATTTCAGGGGAGAAACACCGGGGAGCTGTTTTTT | CASSRFQGRNTGELFF | . | TRBJ2-2 | TRBV5-6 | few
TGCAGTGCTAGCCCCCCTAGGGTGGGGGATACGCAGTATTTT | CSASPPRVGDTQYF | . | TRBJ2-3 | TRBV20-1 | many
TGTGCCAGCAGCTTAGCGGGGACGGTAACCTACGAGCAGTACTTC | CASSLAGTVTYEQYF | . | TRBJ2-7 | TRBV7-9 | many
TGTGCTAGTGGTTTGGAAGAAGAGACCCAGTACTTC | CASGLEEETQYF | . | TRBJ2-5 | TRBV12-5 | few
TGTGCCAGCAGGCTACAGGGCAATGAGCAGTTCTTC | CASRLQGNEQFF | . | TRBJ2-1 | TRBV28 | few
TGTGCCAGCCGAACCAGCCAAGTTAGCAATCAGCCCCAGCATTTT | CASRTSQVSNQPQHF | . | TRBJ1-5 | TRBV19 | few
TGTGCCAGCAGTTTTTTGGGGGAGAGGGGCTACACCTTC | CASSFLGERGYTF | . | TRBJ1-2 | TRBV12-3/TRBV12-4 | many
TGCGCCAGCAGCGGAGCAGGGGCCAGCACAGATATGCAGTATTTT | CASSGAGASTDMQYF | . | TRBJ2-3 | TRBV5-1 | .
TGCAGTGCTACGGGACTCAGCTCCTACAATGAGCAGTTCTTC | CSATGLSSYNEQFF | . | TRBJ2-1 | TRBV20-1 | many
TGTGCCACCACCCCGGGACAGCTTCTGAACGGGGAAGCTTTCTTT | CATTPGQLLNGEAFF | TRBD1 | TRBJ1-1 | TRBV19 | .
TGTGCCAGCAGCTTCCCTGCCGGTCCTTTGGAGACCCAGTACTTC | CASSFPAGPLETQYF | . | TRBJ2-5 | TRBV7-2 | .
TGTGCCAGCAGCCCCGACAGGCTTTATGGCTACACCTTC | CASSPDRLYGYTF | . | TRBJ1-2 | TRBV6-1 | many
TGTGCCAGTAGAAATCTAGCGGCAACGAACAATGAGCAGTTCTTC | CASRNLAATNNEQFF | TRBD2 | TRBJ2-1 | TRBV19 | .
TGTGCCAGCAGCTCATCCGGGTCCGGGGAGCTGTTTTTT | CASSSSGSGELFF | . | TRBJ2-2 | TRBV7-9 | .
TGCAGTGCGACGAACCCTAGGGGCCATTCCTACGAGCAGTACTTC | CSATNPRGHSYEQYF | . | TRBJ2-7 | TRBV20-1 | few
TGTGCCAGCACTCAACAGAACACCGGGGAGCTGTTTTTT | CASTQQNTGELFF | . | TRBJ2-2 | TRBV6-1 | .
TGTGCCAGCACCAACCCAGACATGAACACCGGGGAGCTGTTTTTT | CASTNPDMNTGELFF | . | TRBJ2-2 | TRBV2 | few
TGCAGTGCTATTGTCAGGGGGGAGACCCAGTACTTC | CSAIVRGETQYF | TRBD1 | TRBJ2-5 | TRBV20-1 | many
TGTGCCAGCAGTAACCTAGCGGGGCGTTACAATGAGCAGTTCTTC | CASSNLAGRYNEQFF | TRBD2 | TRBJ2-1 | TRBV2 | .
TGCGCCAGCAGCTTGGAACGGAATGAGCAGTTCTTC | CASSLERNEQFF | . | TRBJ2-1 | TRBV5-1 | many